Presented here are 25 T cell receptor beta chains from one specimen sequenced in a study of blood T cell repertoires in COVID-19. Using immunoSEQ multiplex PCR, the repertoire was profiled, and TCRdb retains in-frame clones only, with some absent. The sample has about 72,000 clones; 70% to 90% are singletons. Sequenced input: peripheral blood. The receptors originated from a man aged 65 to 85 with active or convalescent COVID-19.

V is TRBV12-3 or TRBV12-4 and J is TRBJ1-2, with TRBD1 identical over 7 bases. The CDR3 covers 13 residues. Unmatched junction bases numbered 2, after V lost 3 bases and J lost 4 bases. CDR3 sequence reads: CASSFAGGYGYTF. CDR3 DNA sequence: TGTGCCAGCAGTTTTGCAGGGGGCTATGGCTACACCTTC.

The chain recombines TRBV5-4 with TRBJ2-5; D is perhaps TRBD2 (6 bases). V shed 5 bases and J shed 2 bases, with 13 bases lying between them. The CDR3 runs to 14 residues. CDR1 and CDR2 from the germline V gene are SGHNT and YYREEE (reference sequence). The CDR3 DNA reads as TGTGCCAGCAGTTTCGGGAGTGGGCAAGAGACCCAGTACTTC. Residues: CASSFGSGQETQYF.

CDR3 bases: TGTGCCAGCAGCCAAGAGACTGTTTCACCCCTCCACTTT. This codes for CASSQETVSPLHF. J is TRBJ1-6 and V is TRBV3-1 (or the pseudogene TRBV3-2); D gene ambiguous. The CDR3 loop spans 13 amino acids. CDR1 is LGHDT and CDR2 is YNNKEL in the germline V gene (reference sequence). V shed 0 bases and J shed 9 bases, with 6 bases lying between them.

The rearrangement joins TRBV7-2 to TRBJ2-2; D is perhaps TRBD2 (5 bases). This CDR3 is 15 amino acids long. Germline V CDR1 and CDR2: SGHTA, FQGNSA. V was cut by 1 base and J by 3 bases, with 9 bases left in between. This CDR3 reads CASSLGVSDTGELFF. DNA of the CDR3: TGTGCCAGCAGCTTAGGTGTTAGCGACACCGGGGAGCTGTTTTTT.

The chain uses TRBV6-5 and TRBJ1-2; TRBD1 aligns across 8 bases. The CDR3 has 13 residues. V lost 6 bases to trimming and J lost 7 bases; unmatched junction nucleotides: 7. Germline V gene data show CDR1 as MNHEY and CDR2 as SVGAGI. Here the CDR3 DNA reads TGTGCCAGCAGGGGCCAGGGGGCGGGTGGCTACACCTTC. Amino acids: CASRGQGAGGYTF.

This rearrangement joins TRBV25-1 to TRBJ1-2; D remains ambiguous. The CDR3 is made up of 13 amino acids. The V gene's germline CDR1 is MGHDK and CDR2 SYGVNS. V lost 8 bases and J 8 bases, leaving 18 bases between the germline ends. The CDR3 loop reads CASAEVYGGGYTF. CDR3 DNA sequence: TGTGCCAGCGCAGAGGTCTATGGAGGAGGCTACACCTTC.

The chain is built from TRBV3-1 (or the pseudogene TRBV3-2) and TRBJ2-4; D remains ambiguous. The CDR3 is 12 amino acids. V lost 4 bases and J 9 bases, leaving 10 bases between the germline ends. CDR1 is LGHDT and CDR2 is YNNKEL in the germline V gene (reference sequence). In DNA, the CDR3 is TGTGCCAGCAGCCCCCGCGTTGGCATTCAGTACTTC. This encodes CASSPRVGIQYF.

The chain recombines TRBV7-2 with TRBJ2-5; D is unresolved. Trimming removed 0 bases from V and 4 bases from J, with 6 bases in between. This CDR3 contains 13 residues. CDR1 SGHTA and CDR2 FQGNSA come from the germline V gene. CDR3 nucleotide sequence: TGTGCCAGCAGCTTAGCGGAGCGAGAGACCCAGTACTTC. Its translation is CASSLAERETQYF.

The J gene is TRBJ1-2, the V gene TRBV5-1; D uncertain. Germline CDR1 reads SGHRS; CDR2 reads YFSETQ. The CDR3 spans 16 residues. V dropped 4 bases and J dropped 0 bases, with 16 bases sitting between them. CDR3 DNA sequence: TGCGCCAGCAGCGCAGAGGCCGGGGTTTCTAACTATGGCTACACCTTC. This encodes CASSAEAGVSNYGYTF.

In nucleotides, the CDR3 is TGTGCCAGCAGCCAAGACCGGACAGGAGGTTCACCCCTCCACTTT. Its translation is CASSQDRTGGSPLHF. The V and J genes are TRBV3-1 (or the pseudogene TRBV3-2) and TRBJ1-6; the match to TRBD1 covers 7 bases. This CDR3 has 15 amino acids. Unmatched junction bases numbered 5, after V lost 0 bases and J lost 9 bases. CDR1 is LGHDT, CDR2 YNNKEL, per germline (reference sequence).

This rearrangement joins TRBV10-3 to TRBJ1-1; D is unclear. Germline V gene data show CDR1 as ENHRY and CDR2 as SYGVKD. Trimming shortened V by 7 bases and J by 0 bases, and 9 bases separated the two germline ends. CDR3 length equals 13 residues. This CDR3 is CAIKDNMNTEAFF. In nucleotides, the CDR3 is TGTGCCATCAAAGACAACATGAACACTGAAGCTTTCTTT.

This rearrangement joins TRBV11-2 to TRBJ1-1, with 10 bases identical to TRBD1. CDR3 length: 13 residues. Germline CDR1 reads SGHAT; CDR2 reads FQNNGV. V lost 9 bases, J lost 4 bases, and 5 bases stayed unmatched. CDR3 sequence reads: CASDRGQGTEAFF. The CDR3 coding sequence is TGTGCCAGTGACAGGGGGCAAGGCACTGAAGCTTTCTTT.

This clone was seen a few times. This chain links TRBV7-3 with TRBJ1-1; D unclear. From germline, CDR1 is SGHTA and CDR2 FQGTGA. This CDR3 contains 13 residues. The V gene lost 8 bases and the J gene lost 0 bases, with 10 bases spanning the gap. The CDR3: CASGQDLNTEAFF. In DNA, the CDR3 is TGTGCCAGCGGGCAGGATTTGAACACTGAAGCTTTCTTT.

This chain uses TRBV4-3 with TRBJ2-2; D is unclear. Germline V gene sequence: CDR1 LGHNA, CDR2 YSLEER. The ends were cut back, 3 bases at V and 4 bases at J, with 6 bases in the middle. CDR3 length: 13 residues. The chain's CDR3 is CASSHPSTGELFF. The CDR3 DNA sequence: TGCGCCAGCAGCCATCCATCCACCGGGGAGCTGTTTTTT.

The chain is built from TRBV10-3 and TRBJ2-7; 7 bases match TRBD1. The CDR3 spans 13 residues. Trimming removed 2 bases from V and 2 bases from J; junction bases left unmatched: 0. CDR1 and CDR2 from the germline V gene are ENHRY and SYGVKD. The CDR3 is CAISEGQAYEQYF. The CDR3 DNA is TGTGCCATCAGTGAGGGACAGGCCTACGAGCAGTACTTC.

V is TRBV6-5 and J is TRBJ1-2; possible D gene TRBD1, 5 bases. This CDR3 has 14 amino acids. V was pared by 6 bases and J by 4 bases, with 15 bases between. From germline, CDR1 is MNHEY and CDR2 SVGAGI. This chain's CDR3 is CASSTGRRGYGYTF. The DNA for the CDR3 is TGTGCCAGCAGCACAGGCAGACGAGGCTATGGCTACACCTTC.

The V call is TRBV7-6, the J call TRBJ2-1; TRBD2 agrees at 9 bases. The CDR3 covers 17 residues. CDR1 SGHVS and CDR2 FNYEAQ come from the germline V gene. V lost 1 base and J lost 6; bases outside the gene matches: 10. CDR3 sequence: CASSLDVSGSTVNEQFF. CDR3 bases: TGTGCCAGCAGCTTAGATGTTAGCGGGAGTACGGTCAATGAGCAGTTCTTC.

This sequence joins TRBV11-2 and TRBJ2-5, with 8 bases matching TRBD1. Trimming at V came to 5 bases and at J to 5 bases, leaving 10 bases not matched to a gene. There are 15 residues in the CDR3. Germline-derived CDR1 and CDR2 are SGHAT and FQNNGV. This CDR3 reads CASSPRTGFGETQYF. CDR3 nucleotides: TGTGCCAGCAGCCCCCGGACAGGGTTTGGGGAGACCCAGTACTTC. Variable domain in full (rest from reference TRBV11-2 and TRBJ2-5): EAGVAQSPRYKIIEKRQSVAFWCNPISGHATLYWYQQILGQGPKLLIQFQNNGVVDDSQLPKDRFSAERLKGVDSTLKIQPAKLEDSAVYLCASSPRTGFGETQYFGPGTRLLVL.

The CDR3 loop reads CAWREAGNSPLHF. The CDR3 region has the DNA TGTGCCTGGAGGGAGGCCGGTAATTCACCCCTCCACTTT. The chain carries TRBV30 and TRBJ1-6; D is uncertain. The germline V gene has CDR1 GTSNPN and CDR2 SVGIG (reference sequence). The CDR3 has 13 residues. V was trimmed by 3 bases and J by 6 bases, leaving 9 bases between them.

V usage is TRBV3-1 (or the pseudogene TRBV3-2) and J usage is TRBJ1-1; D gene unclear. The germline CDR1 and CDR2 sequences are LGHDT and YNNKEL (reference sequence). V lost 4 bases, J lost 1 base, and 7 bases lay in between. The CDR3 has 13 residues. The CDR3 DNA is TGTGCCAGCAGCCCTGCGGGGAACACTGAAGCTTTCTTT. Residues: CASSPAGNTEAFF.

This clone was observed a single time. The chain links TRBV6-2 or TRBV6-3 to TRBJ2-7, with a weak D call TRBD1 (5 bases). CDR3 length: 14 amino acids. Germline V gives CDR1 MNHEY, CDR2 SVGEGT. The germline V and J ends were trimmed by 6 bases and 3 bases, with 15 bases remaining between them. In DNA form, the CDR3 reads TGTGCCAGCAGCTCAACAGGTCTAGACTACGAGCAGTACTTC. This gives the protein CASSSTGLDYEQYF.

The rearrangement uses TRBV3-1 (or the pseudogene TRBV3-2) and TRBJ2-5; the match to TRBD2 covers 8 bases. Trimming at V came to 5 bases and at J to 5 bases, leaving 7 bases not matched to a gene. Per germline, CDR1 LGHDT and CDR2 YNNKEL (reference sequence). The length of the CDR3 is 14 residues. The CDR3 loop reads CASSSRGGTETQYF. The CDR3 coding sequence is TGTGCCAGCAGCTCCCGGGGGGGGACGGAGACCCAGTACTTC.

This clone was observed a single time. J is TRBJ1-1 and V is TRBV5-4, with D possibly being TRBD1 (6 bases). Trimming shortened V by 0 bases and J by 1 base, and 10 bases separated the two germline ends. Germline V CDR1 and CDR2: SGHNT, YYREEE (reference sequence). This CDR3 is built from 15 residues. As DNA, the CDR3 is TGTGCCAGCAGCTTGGGCCGACAGGCGAACACTGAAGCTTTCTTT. It encodes CASSLGRQANTEAFF. The complete variable domain, with remaining parts taken from reference TRBV5-4 and TRBJ1-1, reads ETGVTQSPTHLIKTRGQQVTLRCSSQSGHNTVSWYQQALGQGPQFIFQYYREEENGRGNFPPRFSGLQFPNYSSELNVNALELDDSALYLCASSLGRQANTEAFFGQGTRLTVV.

This clone was observed once. This chain connects TRBV7-9 to TRBJ2-2, with 9 bases identical to TRBD2. Unmatched junction bases numbered 6, after V lost 1 base and J lost 6 bases. Germline loops: CDR1 SEHNR, CDR2 FQNEAQ (reference sequence). The CDR3 contains 16 residues. CDR3 DNA: TGTGCCAGCAGCTTAGGTAGCGGGAGTACCCCCGGGGAGCTGTTTTTT. This encodes CASSLGSGSTPGELFF.

The chain recombines TRBV9 with TRBJ1-6; D may be TRBD1 (5 bases). CDR1 is SGDLS, CDR2 YYNGEE, per germline. The CDR3 runs 15 residues. V gave up 0 bases and J gave up 7 bases, with 11 bases separating them. CDR3 sequence (DNA): TGTGCCAGCAGCGTAGGGGCAGGGAGGAATTCACCCCTCCACTTT. It encodes CASSVGAGRNSPLHF.